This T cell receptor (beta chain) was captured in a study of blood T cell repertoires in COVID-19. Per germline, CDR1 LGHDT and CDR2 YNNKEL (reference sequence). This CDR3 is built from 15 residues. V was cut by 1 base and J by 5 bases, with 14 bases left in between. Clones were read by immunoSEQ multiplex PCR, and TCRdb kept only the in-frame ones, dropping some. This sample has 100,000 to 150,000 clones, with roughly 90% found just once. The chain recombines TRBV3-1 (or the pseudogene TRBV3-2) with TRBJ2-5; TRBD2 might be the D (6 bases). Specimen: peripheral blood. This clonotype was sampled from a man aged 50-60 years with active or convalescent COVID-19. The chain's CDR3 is CASSQGPGERETQYF. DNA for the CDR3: TGTGCCAGCAGCCAAGGTCCGGGAGAGCGGGAGACCCAGTACTTC.